This TCR beta chain was observed in a study of blood T cell repertoires in COVID-19. About the research overall: Spain, Italy and the United States supplied samples that represented acute and convalescent COVID-19. From T cells, B-cell-depleted T cells, or PBMCs came the material, which was cDNA or gDNA.

Original analysis: The assay estimated nucleated cells by amplifying reference gene primers. The table came from immunoSEQ multiplex PCR; TCRdb's copy has only in-frame clones and leaves some out. The DNA gave D and trimming, while V, J and clone size come from that table. The data hold approximately 220,000 clones, with 75% to 90% observed a single time. The germline V gene has CDR1 SGHRS and CDR2 YFSETQ. The CDR3 is made up of 15 amino acids. V trimming: 3 bases; J trimming: 4 bases; junction bases outside the gene matches: 6. The TCR comes from a man aged 40-49 years with acute or convalescent COVID-19. J is TRBJ2-5 and V is TRBV5-1; 10 nucleotides match TRBD1. The sample consisted of peripheral blood. Written as DNA, the CDR3 is TGCGCCAGCAGCTACTGGACAGGGGGAGGAGAGACCCAGTACTTC. Its protein product is CASSYWTGGGETQYF.